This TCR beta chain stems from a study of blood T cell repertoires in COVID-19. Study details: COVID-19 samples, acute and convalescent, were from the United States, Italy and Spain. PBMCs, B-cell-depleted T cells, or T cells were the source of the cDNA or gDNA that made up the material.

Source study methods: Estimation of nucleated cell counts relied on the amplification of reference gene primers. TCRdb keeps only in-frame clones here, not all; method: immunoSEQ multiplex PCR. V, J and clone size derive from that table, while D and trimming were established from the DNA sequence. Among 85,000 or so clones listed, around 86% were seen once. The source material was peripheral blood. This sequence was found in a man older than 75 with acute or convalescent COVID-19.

CDR3 DNA: TGTGCCAGCAGCCGATCAGGGGGCACTGAAGCTTTCTTT. It specifies CASSRSGGTEAFF. V usage is TRBV11-2 and J usage is TRBJ1-1; 7 bases fit TRBD1. The CDR3 loop spans 13 amino acids. Germline assignment: CDR1 SGHAT and CDR2 FQNNGV. With V trimmed by 5 bases and J by 4 bases, 4 bases remained unmatched.